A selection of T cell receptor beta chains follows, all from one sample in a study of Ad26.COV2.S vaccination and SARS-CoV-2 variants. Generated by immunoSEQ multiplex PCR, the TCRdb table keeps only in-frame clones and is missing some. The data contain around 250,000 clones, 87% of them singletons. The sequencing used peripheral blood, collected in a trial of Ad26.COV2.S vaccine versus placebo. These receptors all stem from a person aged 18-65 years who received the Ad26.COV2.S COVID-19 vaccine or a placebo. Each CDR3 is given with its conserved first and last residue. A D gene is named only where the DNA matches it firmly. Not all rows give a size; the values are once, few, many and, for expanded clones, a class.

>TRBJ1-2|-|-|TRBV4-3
CASSQVGGDGYTF
TGCGCCAGCAGCCAAGTAGGAGGGGATGGCTACACCTTC
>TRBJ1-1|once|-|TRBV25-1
CASKDSMNTEAFF
TGTGCCAGCAAGGACAGTATGAACACTGAAGCTTTCTTT
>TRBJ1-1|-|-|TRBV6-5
CASSSDLRRSTEAFF
TGTGCCAGCAGTTCGGACCTCCGCCGTAGCACTGAAGCTTTCTTT
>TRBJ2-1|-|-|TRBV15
CATSTSGNEQFF
TGTGCCACCAGCACGTCGGGAAATGAGCAGTTCTTC
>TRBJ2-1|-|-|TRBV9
CASSAGLSVPYEQFF
TGTGCCAGCAGCGCGGGACTCTCAGTGCCCTATGAGCAGTTCTTC
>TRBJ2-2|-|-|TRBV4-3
CASSQGGDGGELFF
TGCGCCAGCAGCCAAGGGGGGGATGGCGGGGAGCTGTTTTTT
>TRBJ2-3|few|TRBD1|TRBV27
CASSHRSTGALTDTQYF
TGTGCCAGCAGTCACCGTTCCACAGGGGCCCTCACAGATACGCAGTATTTT
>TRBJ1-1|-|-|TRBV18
CASSPVSGGAFF
TGTGCCAGCTCACCAGTCAGTGGAGGAGCTTTCTTT
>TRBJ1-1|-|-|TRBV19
CASSIAPWANQNTEAFF
TGTGCCAGTAGTATAGCCCCCTGGGCAAACCAAAACACTGAAGCTTTCTTT
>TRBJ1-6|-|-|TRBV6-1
CASSELKGVGGANSPLHF
TGTGCCAGCAGTGAGTTAAAGGGTGTTGGGGGAGCTAATTCACCCCTCCACTTT
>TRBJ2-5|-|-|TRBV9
CASSERTDQETQYF
TGTGCCAGCAGCGAGAGGACAGACCAAGAGACCCAGTACTTC
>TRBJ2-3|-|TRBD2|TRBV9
CASSSGTSGHTDTQYF
TGTGCCAGCAGCTCGGGGACTAGCGGACACACAGATACGCAGTATTTT
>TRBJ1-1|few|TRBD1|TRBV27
CASSLTGVNTEAFF
TGTGCCAGCAGTCTTACAGGGGTGAACACTGAAGCTTTCTTT
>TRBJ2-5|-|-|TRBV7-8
CASSSTGGPGGETQYF
TGTGCCAGCAGCTCCACGGGGGGGCCAGGGGGCGAGACCCAGTACTTC
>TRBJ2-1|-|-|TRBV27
CASSPFWSDNEQFF
TGTGCCAGCAGTCCGTTCTGGTCAGACAATGAGCAGTTCTTC
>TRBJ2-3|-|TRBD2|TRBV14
CASSQKPGLAGDTQYF
TGTGCCAGCAGCCAAAAACCCGGGCTAGCGGGAGATACGCAGTATTTT
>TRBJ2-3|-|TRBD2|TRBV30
CAWSLYLAGWADTQYF
TGTGCCTGGAGTCTCTACCTAGCGGGATGGGCAGATACGCAGTATTTT
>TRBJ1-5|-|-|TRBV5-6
CASSPSSGGGNQPQHF
TGTGCCAGCAGCCCGTCTTCCGGGGGCGGCAATCAGCCCCAGCATTTT
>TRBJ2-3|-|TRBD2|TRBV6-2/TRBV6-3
CASSYGREGTDTQYF
TGTGCCAGCAGTTACGGGCGGGAGGGCACAGATACGCAGTATTTT
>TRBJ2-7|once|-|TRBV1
CTSGAVPSYEQYF
TGCACCAGCGGGGCTGTACCTTCCTACGAGCAGTACTTC
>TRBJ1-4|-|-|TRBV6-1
CASSEKRGRSEKLFF
TGTGCCAGCAGTGAAAAGAGAGGGCGGAGTGAAAAACTGTTTTTT
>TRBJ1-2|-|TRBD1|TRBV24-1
CATSDPDRGYGYTF
TGTGCCACCAGTGATCCGGACAGGGGGTATGGCTACACCTTC
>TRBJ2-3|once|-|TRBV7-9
CASSRTSDTQYF
TGTGCCAGCAGTCGGACGTCAGATACGCAGTATTTT
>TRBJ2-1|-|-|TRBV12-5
CASGLVLRRESYNEQFF
TGTGCTAGTGGTTTGGTACTTAGGCGGGAAAGTTACAATGAGCAGTTCTTC
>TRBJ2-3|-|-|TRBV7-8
CASSQSTDTQYF
TGTGCCAGCAGCCAGAGCACAGATACGCAGTATTTT
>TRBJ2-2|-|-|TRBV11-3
CASRFSGWEKTGELFF
TGTGCCAGCAGATTCAGCGGATGGGAGAAAACCGGGGAGCTGTTTTTT
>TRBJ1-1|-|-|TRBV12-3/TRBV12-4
CASSSTGRSEAFF
TGTGCCAGCAGCAGTACTGGAAGATCTGAAGCTTTCTTT
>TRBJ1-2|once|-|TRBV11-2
CASSYGANYGYTF
TGTGCCAGCAGCTATGGAGCTAACTATGGCTACACCTTC
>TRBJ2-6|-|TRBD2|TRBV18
CASSPTRLAGDSGANVLTF
TGTGCCAGCTCACCAACCCGGCTAGCGGGGGACTCTGGGGCCAACGTCCTGACTTTC
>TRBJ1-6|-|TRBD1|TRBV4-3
CASSQADRGYSPLHF
TGCGCCAGCAGCCAAGCCGACAGGGGGTATTCACCCCTCCACTTT
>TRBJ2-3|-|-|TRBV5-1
CASSLGLILPDTQYF
TGCGCCAGCAGCTTGGGACTCATACTCCCAGATACGCAGTATTTT
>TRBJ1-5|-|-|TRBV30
CAWSSRRQPQHF
TGTGCCTGGAGTTCGCGGAGGCAGCCCCAGCATTTT
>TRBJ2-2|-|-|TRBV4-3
CASSQDWGGQVLGGELFF
TGCGCCAGCAGCCAAGATTGGGGAGGACAGGTCCTCGGCGGGGAGCTGTTTTTT
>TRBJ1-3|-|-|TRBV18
CASSPYPGDGNTIYF
TGTGCCAGCTCACCATATCCAGGGGATGGAAACACCATATATTTT
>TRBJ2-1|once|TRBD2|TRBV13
CASSLVLAGGLDEQFF
TGTGCCAGCAGCTTAGTGCTAGCGGGGGGGCTGGATGAGCAGTTCTTC
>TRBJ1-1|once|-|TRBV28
CASSLGGGAEAFF
TGTGCCAGCAGTTTGGGCGGGGGCGCTGAAGCTTTCTTT
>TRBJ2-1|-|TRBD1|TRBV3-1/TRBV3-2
CASSQPRGTGNNEQFF
TGTGCCAGCAGCCAACCTCGGGGGACAGGGAACAATGAGCAGTTCTTC
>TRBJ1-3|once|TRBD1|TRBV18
CASSRRTGAGNTIYF
TGTGCCAGCTCCCGAAGGACAGGGGCTGGAAACACCATATATTTT
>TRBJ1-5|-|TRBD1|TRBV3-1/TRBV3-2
CASSQGQGGSQPQHF
TGTGCCAGCAGCCAAGGACAGGGGGGTAGTCAGCCCCAGCATTTT
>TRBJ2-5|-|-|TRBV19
CASRAPQETQYF
TGTGCCAGTAGGGCACCCCAAGAGACCCAGTACTTC
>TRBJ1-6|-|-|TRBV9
CASSVGVAGNSPLHF
TGTGCCAGCAGCGTAGGGGTAGCGGGGAATTCACCCCTCCACTTT
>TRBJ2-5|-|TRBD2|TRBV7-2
CASSLSSSGRQTQYF
TGTGCCAGCAGCTTATCTTCTAGCGGGAGACAGACCCAGTACTTC
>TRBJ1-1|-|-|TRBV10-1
CASSELVRTEAFF
TGCGCCAGCAGTGAACTTGTGAGGACTGAAGCTTTCTTT
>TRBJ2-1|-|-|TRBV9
CASSVADPEQFF
TGTGCCAGCAGCGTAGCGGACCCTGAGCAGTTCTTC
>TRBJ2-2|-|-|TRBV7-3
CASSLSQRGTGELFF
TGTGCCAGCAGCTTAAGTCAGCGCGGCACCGGGGAGCTGTTTTTT
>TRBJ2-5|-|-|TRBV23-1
CASSQSRQGWETQYF
TGCGCCAGCAGTCAATCTCGCCAGGGGTGGGAGACCCAGTACTTC
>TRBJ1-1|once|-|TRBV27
CASSLSWVNTEAFF
TGTGCCAGCAGTTTATCGTGGGTGAACACTGAAGCTTTCTTT
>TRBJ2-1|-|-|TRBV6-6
CASSYLAAINNEQFF
TGTGCCAGCAGTTACTTAGCGGCGATCAACAATGAGCAGTTCTTC
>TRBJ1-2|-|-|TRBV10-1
CASSDRVRQYGYTF
TGCGCCAGCAGTGATCGGGTCAGGCAATATGGCTACACCTTC
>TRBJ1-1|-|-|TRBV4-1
CASSPSVRVEAFF
TGCGCCAGCAGCCCTTCGGTTAGGGTTGAAGCTTTCTTT
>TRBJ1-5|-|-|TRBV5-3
CARSKGTLRDQPQHF
TGTGCCAGAAGCAAAGGGACCTTGAGGGATCAGCCCCAGCATTTT
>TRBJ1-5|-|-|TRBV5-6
CASSTGGGPNNQPQHF
TGTGCCAGCAGCACTGGGGGGGGCCCTAACAATCAGCCCCAGCATTTT
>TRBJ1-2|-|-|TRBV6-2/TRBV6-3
CASSYQPGYGYTF
TGTGCCAGCAGTTACCAGCCGGGCTATGGCTACACCTTC